The T cell receptor beta chain under discussion was sequenced for a study of blood T cell repertoires in COVID-19. Study information: Samples of COVID-19 (acute and convalescent) were obtained from the United States, Italy and Spain. Sources were T cells, B-cell-depleted T cells, or PBMCs; the material itself was cDNA or gDNA.

The V segment lost 2 bases and the J segment 5 bases; nucleotides outside the gene matches: 5. The length of the CDR3 is 15 residues. Per germline, CDR1 WNHNN and CDR2 SYGVQD (reference sequence). Produced via immunoSEQ multiplex PCR; TCRdb's table is partial and in-frame only. The sample has about 150,000 clones, nearly 80% seen once. The chain joins TRBV10-1 to TRBJ2-3; 9 bases are a match to TRBD2. The origin of this receptor is an elderly man with acute or convalescent COVID-19. Sequencing was carried out using peripheral blood. The CDR3 nucleotides read TGCGCCAGCAGTGAGCTAGCGGGGAGGGGAGATACGCAGTATTTT. Its protein is CASSELAGRGDTQYF.